This TCR beta chain was captured by sequencing in a study of cytomegalovirus exposure and HLA in healthy donors. Study-level points and caveats: Listed as cytomegalovirus-associated were 150 to 200 TCR beta chains.

Sequencing was performed with immunoSEQ multiplex PCR; in TCRdb, only in-frame clones are kept and a portion is missing. The data contain under 200,000 clones, roughly 90% of them seen just once; the ten biggest clones take up 10%. In germline, CDR1 is SGHVS, CDR2 FQNEAQ. CDR3 size: 15 residues. V shed 0 bases and J shed 0 bases, with 5 bases lying between them. This clone was recorded once. The antigen is unknown. The sequencing input was PBMCs. The source of this sequence is a woman aged 18-29 years in good health and CMV-seropositive. V gene TRBV7-8 combines with J gene TRBJ2-2; possible D gene TRBD1, 5 bases. CDR3 region: CASSLATANTGELFF. CDR3 in DNA: TGTGCCAGCAGCTTAGCGACAGCGAACACCGGGGAGCTGTTTTTT.